Listed here are 21 T cell receptor beta chains from one sample, sequenced in a study of metastatic and nonmetastatic thyroid tumors. No treatment of any kind had been given to any patient before thyroid surgery. TCRdb reanalyzed the PCR reads via MiXCR. This table holds 21,000 or so clones, around 17% found once. The sample comprised blood. The receptors originated from a male donor with papillary thyroid cancer or a benign thyroid nodule (not recorded which). Some clones in this sample may be carry-over from other donors' samples.

This clone is labeled medium-sized. The V gene is TRBV12-3 or TRBV12-4, the J gene TRBJ2-7; perhaps TRBD2 as D (5 bases). This CDR3 region has 15 residues. Trimming stripped 1 base from V and 2 bases from J, with 12 bases between. Here the CDR3 reads CASSLGGKRAYEQYF. CDR3 nucleotide sequence: TGTGCCAGCAGTTTAGGAGGGAAAAGAGCCTACGAGCAGTACTTC.

This clone was picked up many times. The chain is built from TRBV6-4 and TRBJ2-3, with a tentative D call TRBD2 (7 bases). The CDR3 covers 14 residues. Between the trimmed V and J ends, which lost 2 bases and 6 bases, there was a span of 12 bases. Germline V gene lookup returns CDR1 MRHNA and CDR2 SNTAGT. For the CDR3, the DNA is TGTGCCAGCAGTGACGGCGGGGGACACGATACGCAGTATTTT. Encoded protein: CASSDGGGHDTQYF.

This clone occurred many times. The chain recombines TRBV6-2 or TRBV6-3 with TRBJ2-2; D is perhaps TRBD2 (5 bases). CDR1 and CDR2 from the germline V gene are MNHEY and SVGEGT. V was cut by 7 bases and J by 5 bases, with 8 bases left in between. CDR3 size: 12 residues. CDR3 nucleotides: TGTGCCAGCACCACTAGGACCGGGGAGCTGTTTTTT. Protein sequence: CASTTRTGELFF.

This clone turned up a few times. The CDR3 reads CASSFTSSYEQYF. CDR3 coding DNA: TGTGCCAGCAGTTTCACTAGCTCCTACGAGCAGTACTTC. The chain links TRBV28 to TRBJ2-7; possibly TRBD2 for D (5 bases). The CDR3 length is 13 residues. V was clipped by 3 bases and J by 0 bases, with 6 bases between them. Germline V gene data show CDR1 as MDHEN and CDR2 as SYDVKM.

This clone occurred many times. The chain combines TRBV11-3 with TRBJ2-5; D is perhaps TRBD1 or TRBD2 (5 bases each). CDR1 SGHNT and CDR2 YENEEA come from the germline V gene. The CDR3 sequence is 13 residues long. Between the trimmed V and J ends, which lost 6 bases and 1 base, there was a span of 9 bases. CDR3 nucleotide sequence: TGTGCCAGCAGTGAGGGGAGCCAAGAGACCCAGTACTTC. The encoded protein is CASSEGSQETQYF.

This clone was detected many times. The chain has TRBV4-1 and TRBJ1-1; no clear D. Germline V gene sequence: CDR1 MGHRA, CDR2 YSYEKL. CDR3 length: 12 residues. V was cut by 11 bases and J by 6 bases, with 16 bases left in between. CDR3 coding DNA: TGCGCCCCTAAAGGGTGGGATCCTGAAGCTTTCTTT. Its protein product is CAPKGWDPEAFF.

The V gene is TRBV5-4, the J gene TRBJ2-3; D is perhaps TRBD1 (6 bases). Looked up from germline, CDR1 is SGHNT and CDR2 is YYREEE (reference sequence). The CDR3 consists of 13 residues. V was trimmed by 7 bases and J by 3 bases, leaving 12 bases between them. CDR3 coding DNA: TGTGCCAGCTGGGGACAAGGGACAGATACGCAGTATTTT. Translating gives CASWGQGTDTQYF.

This clone was detected ten times or more. The CDR3 DNA reads as TGCAGTGCCACTAAACTAGCGGGGGGAGAGCAGTACTTC. Its translation is CSATKLAGGEQYF. The J gene is TRBJ2-7, the V gene TRBV20-1; 12 bases are shared with TRBD2. This CDR3 region has 13 residues. Germline values: CDR1 DFQATT, CDR2 SNEGSKA (reference sequence). V shed 6 bases and J 7 bases; nucleotides not matched to a gene: 7.

The V and J genes are TRBV7-8 and TRBJ1-5; no reliable D call. V dropped 3 bases and J dropped 6 bases, with 18 bases sitting between them. This CDR3 region has 16 residues. The germline CDR1 and CDR2 sequences are SGHVS and FQNEAQ. This CDR3 reads CASSFLLGTNSQPQHF. The CDR3 nucleotides read TGTGCCAGCAGCTTTTTGTTGGGCACGAACAGTCAGCCCCAGCATTTT.

This clone occurred many times. The gene calls are TRBV7-9 and TRBJ2-5, with 9 bases matching TRBD1. The germline V gene has CDR1 SEHNR and CDR2 FQNEAQ (reference sequence). The J segment lost 2 bases and the V segment lost 1 base, leaving 5 bases of the junction unmatched. The CDR3 has 16 residues. The DNA for the CDR3 is TGTGCCAGCAGCTTAGGGACAGGGGAAGTTCAAGAGACCCAGTACTTC. Translated: CASSLGTGEVQETQYF.

This clone was found many times. The chain has TRBV18 and TRBJ1-1; D unclear. The ends were cut back, 1 base at V and 1 base at J, with 4 bases in the middle. Germline assignment: CDR1 KGHSH and CDR2 LQKENI. The CDR3 spans 13 residues. The CDR3 DNA follows: TGTGCCAGCTCACCACAGGGGAACACTGAAGCTTTCTTT. Its protein is CASSPQGNTEAFF.

This clone was recorded many times. The chain employs TRBV4-2 and TRBJ1-2; D ambiguous. This CDR3 contains 12 residues. V was trimmed by 0 bases and J by 7 bases, leaving 6 bases between them. CDR1 LGHNA and CDR2 YNFKEQ come from the germline V gene. CDR3 nucleotides: TGTGCCAGCAGCCAAGAAGTTACTGGCTACACCTTC. Its protein product is CASSQEVTGYTF.

The table lists this clone with a count of one. The chain employs TRBV20-1 and TRBJ2-1, with TRBD2 matching 7 bases. The CDR3 loop spans 14 amino acids. The junction had 6 bases not matched to a gene; V was cut back by 5 bases and J by 2 bases. Looked up from germline, CDR1 is DFQATT and CDR2 is SNEGSKA (reference sequence). Written as DNA, the CDR3 is TGCAGTGCTGCAGTCCTAGCGGCCTACAATGAGCAGTTCTTC. Translation: CSAAVLAAYNEQFF.

This clone has at least ten counts. The chain joins TRBV19 to TRBJ1-5; D not resolved. V was trimmed by 6 bases and J by 4 bases, leaving 7 bases between them. The CDR3 runs to 12 residues. CDR1 is LNHDA, CDR2 SQIVND, per germline (reference sequence). This chain's CDR3 is CASSPWNQPQHF. Written as DNA, the CDR3 is TGTGCCAGTAGCCCTTGGAATCAGCCCCAGCATTTT.

This clone has more than one count but fewer than ten. The V and J genes are TRBV12-3 or TRBV12-4 and TRBJ2-7, with a possible D match to TRBD1 (5 bases). The CDR3 sequence is 12 residues long. Trimming stripped 5 bases from V and 5 bases from J, with 10 bases between. CDR3 in amino acids: CASSPQGDEQYF. In DNA, the CDR3 is TGTGCCAGCAGTCCTCAGGGCGACGAGCAGTACTTC.

This clone occurred many times. The V call is TRBV30, the J call TRBJ1-4, with D unresolved. The V gene's germline CDR1 is GTSNPN and CDR2 SVGIG (reference sequence). The CDR3 runs to 15 residues. V gave up 0 bases and J gave up 8 bases, with 16 bases separating them. The CDR3 loop reads CAWSVRPTQREKLFF. The CDR3 region has the DNA TGTGCCTGGAGTGTACGGCCGACTCAGAGGGAAAAACTGTTTTTT.

This clone was recorded at least ten times. V gene TRBV20-1 combines with J gene TRBJ2-1, with 9 positions matching TRBD2. Trimming cost V 6 bases and J 8 bases; bases outside gene matches: 14. The CDR3 contains 15 residues. Germline CDR1 and CDR2: DFQATT and SNEGSKA (reference sequence). The CDR3 sequence: CSAVPLAGRRDEQFF. The CDR3 DNA sequence: TGCAGTGCCGTCCCCCTAGCGGGACGGAGGGATGAGCAGTTCTTC.

The chain has TRBV2 and TRBJ1-3, with unresolved D. The length of the CDR3 is 14 residues. CDR1 is SNHLY, CDR2 FYNNEI, per germline. Trimming cost V 4 bases and J 1 base, with 8 bases left between them. The CDR3 reads CASSGERSGNTIYF. In DNA, the CDR3 is TGTGCCAGCAGTGGTGAGAGATCTGGAAACACCATATATTTT.

This clone was observed many times. In DNA form, the CDR3 reads TGTGCCAGCAGCGGACCTAGACAGGAGGTCTACGAGCAGTACTTC. It encodes CASSGPRQEVYEQYF. The genes are TRBV11-3 and TRBJ2-7; D may be TRBD1 (6 bases). Trimming shortened V by 5 bases and J by 3 bases, and 17 bases separated the two germline ends. Per germline, CDR1 SGHNT and CDR2 YENEEA. This CDR3 is built from 15 residues.

This clone was picked up many times. A single base separates this from a much larger clone, so it may be a read error. The identical CDR3 is also encoded by other nucleotide sequences in the sample. This chain uses TRBV6-1 with TRBJ1-2, with D perhaps matching TRBD1 (5 bases). Germline V CDR1 and CDR2: MNHNS, SASEGT. CDR3 length equals 15 residues. CDR3 sequence reads: CASSRPRGWNYGCTF. The CDR3 nucleotides read TGTGCCAGCAGCCGCCCCCGGGGGTGGAACTATGGCTGCACCTTC.

This clone has ten or more counts. The J gene is TRBJ1-1, the V gene TRBV19, with D uncertain. Germline values: CDR1 LNHDA, CDR2 SQIVND (reference sequence). The CDR3 totals 12 residues. Trimming pared 5 bases from V and 10 bases from J, leaving 14 bases between. This CDR3 is CASSPREGGAFF. CDR3 in DNA: TGTGCCAGTAGTCCCCGGGAAGGTGGAGCTTTCTTT.